The 32 T cell receptor beta chains given below trace back to one sample, sequenced in a study of blood T cell repertoires in COVID-19. Method: immunoSEQ multiplex PCR; TCRdb's copy keeps in-frame clones and lacks some. Counted here are roughly 90,000 clones, under 85% occurring once; the ten biggest clones make up approximately 2%. Sequencing used peripheral blood. The receptors here all came from a woman between 65 and 79 years old with acute or convalescent COVID-19.

The V call is TRBV5-8, the J call TRBJ2-5; possibly TRBD2 for D (5 bases). The CDR3 contains 16 residues. Between the trimmed V and J ends, which lost 0 bases and 0 bases, there was a span of 12 bases. Germline-derived CDR1 and CDR2 are SGHTS and YDEGEE. CDR3 region: CASSLGSLADQETQYF. DNA for the CDR3: TGTGCCAGCAGCTTGGGTTCCCTAGCAGACCAAGAGACCCAGTACTTC.

The chain uses TRBV7-8 and TRBJ1-5; D gene uncertain. Germline CDR1 SGHVS, CDR2 FQNEAQ. Trimming removed 1 base from V and 5 bases from J, with 9 bases in between. The CDR3 consists of 14 residues. Here the CDR3 reads CASSLESRYQPQHF. CDR3 DNA sequence: TGTGCCAGCAGCTTAGAGTCACGGTATCAGCCCCAGCATTTT.

The chain employs TRBV3-1 (or the pseudogene TRBV3-2) and TRBJ1-4, with 7 bases identical to TRBD1. With V trimmed by 4 bases and J by 4 bases, 6 bases remained unmatched. The CDR3 runs to 15 residues. Per the germline V gene, CDR1 is LGHDT and CDR2 is YNNKEL (reference sequence). CDR3 DNA: TGTGCCAGCAGCCTCCGGACAGGTCTTAATGAAAAACTGTTTTTT. It specifies CASSLRTGLNEKLFF.

The V and J genes are TRBV7-8 and TRBJ1-4; 9 nucleotides match TRBD1. V shed 1 base, J shed 10 bases, and the junction held 7 bases outside the gene matches. The CDR3 extends over 15 amino acids. Germline CDR1 SGHVS, CDR2 FQNEAQ. CDR3: CASSLVTGGEGKLFF. CDR3 in DNA: TGTGCCAGCAGCTTAGTTACAGGGGGCGAGGGAAAACTGTTTTTT.

The V call is TRBV7-9, the J call TRBJ1-2; no definite D call. The CDR3 covers 15 residues. In germline, CDR1 is SEHNR, CDR2 FQNEAQ (reference sequence). Trimming pared 0 bases from V and 2 bases from J, leaving 10 bases between. The chain's CDR3 is CASSLARVDNYGYTF. In DNA form, the CDR3 reads TGTGCCAGCAGCTTAGCCCGGGTTGACAACTATGGCTACACCTTC.

The chain uses TRBV2 and TRBJ1-5; a possible D gene is TRBD1 (6 bases). Germline V gives CDR1 SNHLY, CDR2 FYNNEI. The CDR3 sequence is 14 residues long. V lost 6 bases and J lost 2, with 11 bases in between. Here the CDR3 DNA reads TGTGCCAGCAGAGGACAGTCGGGCAATCAGCCCCAGCATTTT. Translating it yields CASRGQSGNQPQHF.

This clone was observed once. The V gene is TRBV7-9, the J gene TRBJ2-1; 14 bases agree with TRBD2. The length of the CDR3 is 16 residues. V lost 5 bases to trimming and J lost 4 bases; unmatched junction nucleotides: 4. Germline lookup yields CDR1 SEHNR and CDR2 FQNEAQ (reference sequence). DNA for the CDR3: TGTGCCAGCAGCCCGAGACTAGCGGGGGGGTACAATGAGCAGTTCTTC. Amino acids: CASSPRLAGGYNEQFF.

The chain has TRBV7-3 and TRBJ2-1, with 9 positions matching TRBD2. The CDR3 has 14 amino acids. Germline V gene sequence: CDR1 SGHTA, CDR2 FQGTGA. Trimming at V came to 5 bases and at J to 4 bases, leaving 3 bases not matched to a gene. CDR3 region: CASSASGEYNEQFF. The DNA for the CDR3 is TGTGCCAGCAGCGCTAGCGGGGAATACAATGAGCAGTTCTTC.

This clone was found a few times. This sequence joins TRBV28 and TRBJ2-1; 8 bases fit TRBD2. This CDR3 is built from 17 residues. Per germline, CDR1 MDHEN and CDR2 SYDVKM. V lost 2 bases, J lost 8 bases, and 14 bases stayed unmatched. The CDR3 nucleotides read TGTGCCAGCAGTTTAACCTATAGCGGGGTCGTTAAGGATGAGCAGTTCTTC. It translates to CASSLTYSGVVKDEQFF.

This sequence joins TRBV30 and TRBJ2-4; 13 positions agree with TRBD2. In germline, CDR1 is GTSNPN, CDR2 SVGIG (reference sequence). This CDR3 has 13 amino acids. Trimming cost V 5 bases and J 7 bases; bases outside gene matches: 2. CDR3 sequence (DNA): TGTGCCTGGTCGGGACTAGCGGGGAACATTCAGTACTTC. The encoded protein is CAWSGLAGNIQYF.

This chain connects TRBV28 to TRBJ1-5, with TRBD1 as a possible D gene (5 bases). Between the trimmed V and J ends, which lost 6 bases and 5 bases, there was a span of 23 bases. The CDR3 consists of 17 residues. Germline loops: CDR1 MDHEN, CDR2 SYDVKM. The CDR3 DNA reads as TGTGCCAGCAGGTCAGGGTCGGCTCCATTAACCTATCAGCCCCAGCATTTT. It specifies CASRSGSAPLTYQPQHF.

The chain links TRBV6-2 or TRBV6-3 to TRBJ1-1; D is unclear. Germline lookup yields CDR1 MNHEY and CDR2 SVGEGT. The germline V and J ends were trimmed by 5 bases and 7 bases, with 14 bases remaining between them. The CDR3 has 13 amino acids. CDR3 loop: CASSRAGFYEAFF. CDR3 DNA: TGTGCCAGCAGTCGTGCGGGGTTTTATGAAGCTTTCTTT.

The J gene is TRBJ1-2, the V gene TRBV2; 9 nucleotides agree with TRBD1. The CDR3 is 14 residues long. V trimming: 1 base; J trimming: 8 bases; junction bases outside the gene matches: 5. CDR1 and CDR2 from the germline V gene are SNHLY and FYNNEI. The CDR3 coding sequence is TGTGCCAGCAGTGAAGAGTGGACAGGGGAAGGCTACACCTTC. Translating it yields CASSEEWTGEGYTF.

This rearrangement joins TRBV5-4 to TRBJ1-4; TRBD1 matches at 7 bases. The J segment lost 7 bases and the V segment lost 4 bases, leaving 4 bases of the junction unmatched. CDR1 and CDR2 from the germline V gene are SGHNT and YYREEE (reference sequence). This CDR3 is built from 13 residues. In DNA form, the CDR3 reads TGTGCCAGCAGCGGAAACAGGGGTGAAAAACTGTTTTTT. Amino acids: CASSGNRGEKLFF.

This chain links TRBV5-1 with TRBJ1-1; 7 positions agree with TRBD1. The J segment lost 2 bases and the V segment lost 3 bases, leaving 7 bases of the junction unmatched. The CDR3 is 15 amino acids. Germline CDR1 reads SGHRS; CDR2 reads YFSETQ. CDR3 in DNA: TGCGCCAGCAGCTCATATAGGACAGGAAACACTGAAGCTTTCTTT. The encoded protein is CASSSYRTGNTEAFF.

This clone was observed once. V gene TRBV5-4 combines with J gene TRBJ2-2, with 10 positions matching TRBD2. CDR1 and CDR2 (germline): SGHNT, YYREEE (reference sequence). Trimming took 1 base from V and 7 from J; bases not matched to a gene: 4. The CDR3 runs 15 residues. CDR3 loop: CASSLSGGVYGELFF. The DNA of the CDR3 is TGTGCCAGCAGCTTGAGCGGGGGGGTGTACGGGGAGCTGTTTTTT.

This rearrangement joins TRBV12-5 to TRBJ1-1; D is perhaps TRBD1 (6 bases). V dropped 4 bases and J dropped 9 bases, with 15 bases sitting between them. CDR1 and CDR2 from the germline V gene are LGHNT and FRNRAP. The CDR3 loop spans 13 amino acids. The CDR3 protein is CASGSRSGGKAFF. Written as DNA, the CDR3 is TGTGCTAGTGGTTCCAGGTCGGGGGGCAAAGCTTTCTTT.

The chain joins TRBV2 to TRBJ1-4; 7 nucleotides match TRBD1. Germline CDR1 SNHLY, CDR2 FYNNEI. The V segment lost 1 base and the J segment 4 bases; nucleotides outside the gene matches: 6. This CDR3 contains 16 residues. CDR3 sequence reads: CASSEGIDRVNEKLFF. The CDR3 region has the DNA TGTGCCAGCAGTGAAGGGATAGACAGGGTTAATGAAAAACTGTTTTTT.

This clone came up many times. V and J are TRBV7-2 and TRBJ1-2, with D hard to call. The length of the CDR3 is 13 residues. The germline CDR1 and CDR2 sequences are SGHTA and FQGNSA. Trimming left V 3 bases short and J 2 bases short, with 7 bases between. The CDR3 DNA sequence: TGTGCCAGCAGCTTTGGCAAGAACTATGGCTACACCTTC. Protein: CASSFGKNYGYTF.

This chain uses TRBV6-4 with TRBJ1-1; possible D gene TRBD1, 6 bases. The CDR3 has 14 amino acids. The germline V gene has CDR1 MRHNA and CDR2 SNTAGT. V was pared by 4 bases and J by 0 bases, with 9 bases between. The chain's CDR3 is CASSVDRMNTEAFF. In DNA, the CDR3 is TGTGCCAGCAGTGTTGACAGGATGAACACTGAAGCTTTCTTT.

This chain links TRBV5-4 with TRBJ1-2, with TRBD1 matching over 8 bases. The V gene's germline CDR1 is SGHNT and CDR2 YYREEE (reference sequence). CDR3 size: 15 residues. The trim removed 5 bases at V and 1 base at J, leaving 7 bases unmatched. The CDR3 DNA reads TGTGCCAGCAGGTCCCAGGGGGCAAGTAACTATGGCTACACCTTC. This translates into CASRSQGASNYGYTF.

V gene TRBV6-5 combines with J gene TRBJ1-2, with D unresolved. There are 14 residues in the CDR3. Between the trimmed V and J ends, which lost 4 bases and 8 bases, there was a span of 17 bases. Per germline, CDR1 MNHEY and CDR2 SVGAGI. This chain's CDR3 is CASSFLGHSSGYTF. The CDR3 coding sequence is TGTGCCAGCAGTTTCCTGGGCCACTCGTCCGGCTACACCTTC.

This chain joins TRBV10-1 and TRBJ2-1; 9 positions agree with TRBD2. The germline gives CDR1 WNHNN, CDR2 SYGVQD (reference sequence). CDR3 length: 15 residues. The ends lost 4 bases at V and 1 base at J; junction bases unmatched: 2. The CDR3 region is CASSVSGGSYNEQFF. DNA of the CDR3: TGCGCCAGCAGTGTTAGCGGGGGTTCCTACAATGAGCAGTTCTTC.

The rearrangement uses TRBV9 and TRBJ1-2, with 8 bases aligning to TRBD1. The CDR3 runs to 18 residues. The germline gives CDR1 SGDLS, CDR2 YYNGEE. Trimming cost V 4 bases and J 2 bases; bases outside gene matches: 16. In DNA form, the CDR3 reads TGTGCCAGCAGCAAATATGGTAATTGGGACAGGATGAACTATGGCTACACCTTC. Protein product: CASSKYGNWDRMNYGYTF.

This chain connects TRBV7-3 to TRBJ1-1, with a possible D match to TRBD1 (5 bases). The CDR3 contains 13 residues. V was clipped by 2 bases and J by 5 bases, with 9 bases between them. CDR1 SGHTA and CDR2 FQGTGA come from the germline V gene. This CDR3 is CASSLQTATEAFF. Written as DNA, the CDR3 is TGTGCCAGCAGCTTACAGACAGCAACTGAAGCTTTCTTT.

This clone was recorded once. The same CDR3 is also encoded by other DNA sequences in this sample. This rearrangement joins TRBV5-4 to TRBJ2-2, with 7 bases lining up with TRBD1. V lost 2 bases and J lost 3; bases outside the gene matches: 4. The CDR3 is 15 residues long. Germline-derived CDR1 and CDR2 are SGHNT and YYREEE (reference sequence). DNA for the CDR3: TGTGCCAGCAGCTTACGGGACAGAGACACCGGGGAGCTGTTTTTT. Amino acids: CASSLRDRDTGELFF.

V is TRBV9 and J is TRBJ2-7; 9 positions agree with TRBD2. The V and J ends lost 3 bases and 4 bases, in that order; junction bases with no gene match: 11. The germline V gene has CDR1 SGDLS and CDR2 YYNGEE. The CDR3 has 16 amino acids. CDR3 in DNA: TGTGCCAGCAGCGCCAGAATAGCGGGGGCTCGTTACGAGCAGTACTTC. Encoded protein: CASSARIAGARYEQYF.

This clone was seen just once. The genes are TRBV10-3 and TRBJ1-2, with 11 bases aligning to TRBD1. V dropped 0 bases and J dropped 1; count of bases not matched to a gene: 7. Germline V gene sequence: CDR1 ENHRY, CDR2 SYGVKD. This CDR3 has 18 amino acids. This CDR3 reads CAISESPGQGASNYGYTF. CDR3 bases: TGTGCCATCAGTGAGTCCCCCGGACAGGGGGCGAGTAACTATGGCTACACCTTC.

The J gene is TRBJ1-5, the V gene TRBV19, with 9 bases matching TRBD1. Trimming cost V 3 bases and J 4 bases; bases outside gene matches: 7. This CDR3 has 16 residues. Germline-derived CDR1 and CDR2 are LNHDA and SQIVND (reference sequence). CDR3 sequence (DNA): TGTGCCAGTAGTATGCCCAAGGGACAGGGAAATCAGCCCCAGCATTTT. Amino acids: CASSMPKGQGNQPQHF.

This clone is medium-sized. V gene TRBV5-8 combines with J gene TRBJ1-1; 7 nucleotides match TRBD1. The CDR3 runs to 14 residues. The junction had 4 bases not matched to a gene; V was cut back by 3 bases and J by 2 bases. The germline gives CDR1 SGHTS, CDR2 YDEGEE. The CDR3 loop is CASSSPGGNTEAFF. CDR3 sequence (DNA): TGTGCCAGCAGCTCGCCAGGGGGAAACACTGAAGCTTTCTTT.

The chain joins TRBV19 to TRBJ1-1; the match to TRBD1 covers 8 bases. The CDR3 runs to 15 residues. Germline V gives CDR1 LNHDA, CDR2 SQIVND (reference sequence). V lost 7 bases, J lost 0 bases, and 7 bases stayed unmatched. The CDR3: CASTRQGSLNTEAFF. The CDR3 DNA reads TGTGCCAGTACAAGACAGGGGAGCCTGAACACTGAAGCTTTCTTT.

This clone was detected once. The chain links TRBV5-6 to TRBJ1-2; tentative D call: TRBD1 (5 bases). This CDR3 is built from 14 residues. CDR1 and CDR2 from the germline V gene are SGHDT and YYEEEE. Trimming left V 4 bases short and J 3 bases short, with 13 bases between. The CDR3 nucleotides read TGTGCCAGCAGCCGGGGACTCGCGGACTATGGCTACACCTTC. Amino acids: CASSRGLADYGYTF.